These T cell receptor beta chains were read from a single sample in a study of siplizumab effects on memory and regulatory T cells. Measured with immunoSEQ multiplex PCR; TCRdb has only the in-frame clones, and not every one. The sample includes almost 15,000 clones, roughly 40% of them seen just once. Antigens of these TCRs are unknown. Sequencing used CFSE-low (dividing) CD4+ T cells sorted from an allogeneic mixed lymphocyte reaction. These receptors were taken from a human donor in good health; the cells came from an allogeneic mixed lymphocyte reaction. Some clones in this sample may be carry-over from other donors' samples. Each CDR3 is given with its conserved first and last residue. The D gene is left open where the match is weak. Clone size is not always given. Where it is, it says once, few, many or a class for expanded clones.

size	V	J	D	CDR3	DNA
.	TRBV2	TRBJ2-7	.	CASSEAHQQQYF	TGTGCCAGCAGTGAGGCCCACCAGCAGCAGTACTTC
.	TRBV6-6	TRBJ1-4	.	CASRRGEEKLFF	TGTGCCAGCAGACGGGGGGAGGAAAAACTGTTTTTT
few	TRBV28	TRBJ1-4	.	CASSLYLRRATNEKLFF	TGTGCCAGCAGTTTATACCTCCGGAGAGCAACTAATGAAAAACTGTTTTTT
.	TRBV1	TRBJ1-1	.	CTSSQEPGQGASTEAFF	TGCACCAGCAGCCAAGAACCGGGACAGGGGGCGAGCACTGAAGCTTTCTTT
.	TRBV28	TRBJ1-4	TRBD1	CASRGQGGSNEKLFF	TGTGCCAGCAGGGGACAGGGAGGGTCTAATGAAAAACTGTTTTTT
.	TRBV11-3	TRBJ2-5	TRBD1	CASSLGGQATGETQYF	TGTGCCAGCAGCTTAGGAGGACAGGCGACGGGAGAGACCCAGTACTTC
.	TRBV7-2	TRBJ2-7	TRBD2	CASSSHGLAGYNEQYF	TGTGCCAGCAGCTCTCACGGACTAGCGGGATACAACGAGCAGTACTTC
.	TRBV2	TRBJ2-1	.	CASSPSLRSYNEQFF	TGTGCCAGCAGTCCATCTCTAAGGTCCTACAATGAGCAGTTCTTC
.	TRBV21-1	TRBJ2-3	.	CASSPQGTRSADTQYF	TGTGCCAGCAGCCCACAGGGGACTAGGAGCGCAGATACGCAGTATTTT
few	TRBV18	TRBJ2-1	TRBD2	CASSNGLAGAYNEQFF	TGTGCCAGCTCAAATGGACTAGCGGGTGCATACAATGAGCAGTTCTTC
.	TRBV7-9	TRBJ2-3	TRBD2	CASSRRWTSDTTDTQYF	TGTGCCAGCTCCCGACGCTGGACTAGCGATACCACAGATACGCAGTATTTT
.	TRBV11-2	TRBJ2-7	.	CASSLVGGSRSYEQYF	TGTGCCAGCAGCTTAGTTGGAGGGAGTCGGTCCTACGAGCAGTACTTC
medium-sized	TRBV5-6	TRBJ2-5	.	CASSPAARETQYF	TGTGCCAGCAGCCCAGCCGCCAGAGAGACCCAGTACTTC
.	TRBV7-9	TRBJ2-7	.	CASSLAGAYEQYF	TGTGCCAGCAGCTTAGCGGGGGCCTACGAGCAGTACTTC
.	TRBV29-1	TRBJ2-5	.	CSVERPGPGETQYF	TGCAGCGTTGAACGTCCGGGGCCGGGGGAGACCCAGTACTTC
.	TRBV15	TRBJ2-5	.	CATSRDLGSQYF	TGTGCCACCAGCAGAGATCTAGGTAGCCAGTACTTC
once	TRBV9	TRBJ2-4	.	CASSVGLAKNIQYF	TGTGCCAGCAGCGTAGGGCTAGCCAAAAACATTCAGTACTTC
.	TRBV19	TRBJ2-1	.	CASSIGPGWDNEQFF	TGTGCCAGTAGTATAGGGCCGGGATGGGACAATGAGCAGTTCTTC
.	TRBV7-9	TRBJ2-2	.	CASSQSIRAGELFF	TGTGCCAGCAGTCAAAGCATTCGTGCCGGGGAGCTGTTTTTT
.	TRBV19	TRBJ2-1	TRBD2	CASSQSGLVYNEQFF	TGTGCCAGTAGTCAATCCGGACTAGTCTACAATGAGCAGTTCTTC
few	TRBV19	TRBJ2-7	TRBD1	CASSIGTGTNSYEQYF	TGTGCCAGTAGTATCGGGACAGGGACCAACTCCTACGAGCAGTACTTC
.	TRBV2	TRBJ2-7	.	CASSRSYEQYF	TGTGCCAGCAGTCGATCCTACGAGCAGTACTTC
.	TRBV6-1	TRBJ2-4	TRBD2	CASGLAGNKNIQYF	TGTGCCAGCGGGCTAGCGGGAAACAAAAACATTCAGTACTTC
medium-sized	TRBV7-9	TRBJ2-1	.	CASSPLSTGGYNEQFF	TGTGCCAGCAGCCCCCTAAGTACAGGAGGCTACAATGAGCAGTTCTTC
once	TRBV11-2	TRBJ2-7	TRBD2	CASSSGTSGPSGAYEQYF	TGTGCCAGCAGCTCCGGGACTAGCGGGCCCTCAGGAGCCTACGAGCAGTACTTC
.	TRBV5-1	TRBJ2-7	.	CASSPDSRPSYEQYF	TGCGCCAGCAGCCCTGACAGCCGCCCCTCCTACGAGCAGTACTTC
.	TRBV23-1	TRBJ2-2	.	CASSQSDKTNTGELFF	TGCGCCAGCAGTCAATCGGACAAAACGAACACCGGGGAGCTGTTTTTT
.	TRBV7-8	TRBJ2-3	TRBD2	CATRLASTDTQYF	TGTGCCACCCGACTAGCGAGCACAGATACGCAGTATTTT
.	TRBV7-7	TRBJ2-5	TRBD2	CASSSGTSGRQTQYF	TGTGCTAGCAGCTCCGGGACTAGCGGCCGCCAGACCCAGTACTTC
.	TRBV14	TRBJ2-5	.	CASSQAYRQTQYF	TGTGCCAGCAGCCAGGCGTATAGGCAGACCCAGTACTTC
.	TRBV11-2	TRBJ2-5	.	CASSFGAQYF	TGTGCCAGCAGCTTTGGGGCCCAGTACTTC
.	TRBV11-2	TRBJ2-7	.	CASSLDVPSALYEQYF	TGTGCCAGCAGCTTAGATGTACCTAGCGCCCTATACGAGCAGTACTTC
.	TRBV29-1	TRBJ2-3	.	CSVEDRRAGDTQYF	TGCAGCGTTGAAGATCGTAGGGCGGGAGATACGCAGTATTTT
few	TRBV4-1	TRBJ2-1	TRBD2	CASSQGLAGGYNEQFF	TGCGCCAGCAGCCAAGGACTAGCGGGAGGTTACAATGAGCAGTTCTTC
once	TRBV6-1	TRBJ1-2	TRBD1	CASSGVLTGAREGYTF	TGTGCCAGCAGTGGGGTATTGACAGGGGCAAGGGAGGGCTACACCTTC
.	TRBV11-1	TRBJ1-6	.	CASSLVASNSPLHF	TGTGCCAGCAGCTTAGTGGCCAGCAATTCACCCCTCCACTTT
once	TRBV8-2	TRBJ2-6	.	CGTSNITQSRANVLTF	TGTGGCACATCGAACATAACACAAAGTCGGGCCAACGTCCTGACTTTC
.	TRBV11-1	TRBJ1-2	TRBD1	CASSTGGTYGYTF	TGTGCCAGCAGCACAGGGGGAACCTATGGCTACACCTTC
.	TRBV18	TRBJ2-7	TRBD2	CASSGGFNEQYF	TGTGCCAGCTCGGGAGGGTTCAACGAGCAGTACTTC
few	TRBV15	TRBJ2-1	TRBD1	CATSRRTGGLNEQFF	TGTGCCACCAGCAGAAGGACAGGGGGCCTCAATGAGCAGTTCTTC
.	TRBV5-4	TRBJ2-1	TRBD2	CASSHRTIWGGEFF	TGTGCCAGCAGCCATCGGACTATTTGGGGAGGGGAGTTCTTC